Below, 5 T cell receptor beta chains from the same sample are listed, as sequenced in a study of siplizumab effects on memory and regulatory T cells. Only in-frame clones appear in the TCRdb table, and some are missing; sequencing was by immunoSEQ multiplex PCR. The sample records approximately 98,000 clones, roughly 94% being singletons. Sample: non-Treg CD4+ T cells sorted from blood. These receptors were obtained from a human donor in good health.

CDR3 protein: CASSANSLPLLEGYTF. In DNA form, the CDR3 reads TGTGCCAGCAGTGCCAACTCTCTGCCACTCTTAGAGGGCTACACCTTC. This chain connects TRBV6-4 to TRBJ1-2; no reliable D call. Germline CDR1 reads MRHNA; CDR2 reads SNTAGT. This CDR3 has 16 residues. V lost 4 bases and J lost 8, with 23 bases in between.

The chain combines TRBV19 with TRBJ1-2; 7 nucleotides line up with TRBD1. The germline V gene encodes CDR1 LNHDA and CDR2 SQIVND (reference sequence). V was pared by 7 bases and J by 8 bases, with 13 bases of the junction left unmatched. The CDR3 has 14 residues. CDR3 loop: CASIGPQGWGGYTF. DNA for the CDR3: TGTGCCAGTATCGGGCCACAGGGGTGGGGCGGCTACACCTTC. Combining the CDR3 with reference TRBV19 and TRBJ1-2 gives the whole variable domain DGGITQSPKYLFRKEGQNVTLSCEQNLNHDAMYWYRQDPGQGLRLIYYSQIVNDFQKGDIAEGYSVSREKKESFPLTVTSAQKNPTAFYLCASIGPQGWGGYTFGSGTRLTVV.

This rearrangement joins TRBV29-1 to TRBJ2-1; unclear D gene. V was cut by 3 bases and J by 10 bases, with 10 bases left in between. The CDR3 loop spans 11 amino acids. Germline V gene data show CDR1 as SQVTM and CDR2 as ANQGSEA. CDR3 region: CSVDRRVEQFF. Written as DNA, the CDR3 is TGCAGCGTTGATCGTAGGGTAGAGCAGTTCTTC.

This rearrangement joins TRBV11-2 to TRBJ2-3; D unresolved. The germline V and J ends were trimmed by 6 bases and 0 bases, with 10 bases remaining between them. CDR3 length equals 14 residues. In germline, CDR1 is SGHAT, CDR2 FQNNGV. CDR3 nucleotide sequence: TGTGCCAGCAGGCGCCTCGTGAGCACAGATACGCAGTATTTT. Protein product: CASRRLVSTDTQYF.

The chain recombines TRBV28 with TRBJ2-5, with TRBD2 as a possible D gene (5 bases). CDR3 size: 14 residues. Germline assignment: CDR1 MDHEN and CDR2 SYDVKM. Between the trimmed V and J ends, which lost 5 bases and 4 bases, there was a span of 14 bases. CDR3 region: CASSKEGRGETQYF. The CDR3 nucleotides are TGTGCCAGCAGTAAAGAGGGAAGAGGAGAGACCCAGTACTTC.